This passage covers 13 T cell receptor beta chains from one sample sequenced in a study of blood T cell repertoires in COVID-19. The assay was immunoSEQ multiplex PCR, and TCRdb's table has in-frame clones only and misses some. The sample lists 210,000 or so clones, roughly 80% seen once, with approximately 13% in the top ten. Material: peripheral blood. All receptors derive from a man aged 50-60 years who had recovered from COVID-19.

The chain links TRBV7-9 to TRBJ2-5; 10 positions match TRBD1. The CDR3 is made up of 15 amino acids. V shed 5 bases and J 4 bases; nucleotides not matched to a gene: 7. From germline, CDR1 is SEHNR and CDR2 FQNEAQ (reference sequence). For the CDR3, the DNA is TGTGCCAGCAGCGAATTGGGACAGGGGTTAGAGACCCAGTACTTC. This translates into CASSELGQGLETQYF.

The rearrangement links TRBV21-1 to TRBJ2-7; TRBD1, as called in the table, went unchecked against the DNA. TRBV21-1 is reported as a pseudogene. The CDR3 totals 13 residues. CDR3 sequence: CASSKAQDRGKYF. The CDR3 DNA reads TGTGCCAGCAGCAAAGCGCAGGACAGGGGTAAGTACTTC.

J is TRBJ2-3 and V is TRBV18, with a tentative D call TRBD1 (5 bases). This CDR3 is built from 15 residues. V was clipped by 4 bases and J by 0 bases, with 11 bases between them. The germline gives CDR1 KGHSH, CDR2 LQKENI. This CDR3 reads CASSRQSSSTDTQYF. CDR3 bases: TGTGCCAGCTCACGACAGTCCTCTAGCACAGATACGCAGTATTTT.

This chain links TRBV10-1 with TRBJ2-1, with 8 positions matching TRBD2. The CDR3 loop spans 14 amino acids. Per the germline V gene, CDR1 is WNHNN and CDR2 is SYGVQD (reference sequence). V shed 5 bases, J shed 9 bases, and the junction held 9 bases outside the gene matches. Here the CDR3 DNA reads TGCGCCAGCAGTTTACAAGCGGGAGCTTCTGAGCAGTTCTTC. Residues: CASSLQAGASEQFF.

This clone was found a few times. The V gene is TRBV7-2, the J gene TRBJ2-1; 7 bases are a match to TRBD2. CDR1 is SGHTA and CDR2 is FQGNSA in the germline V gene. The CDR3 has 16 residues. After removal of 6 bases from V and 0 bases from J, the junction contained 8 bases not matched to a gene. The CDR3 DNA sequence: TGTGCCAGCAGTATACTAGCGTCTAGCTCCTACAATGAGCAGTTCTTC. Translation gives CASSILASSSYNEQFF.

V and J are TRBV21-1 and TRBJ2-5; no check of the table's D call, TRBD1, against the DNA was made. TRBV21-1 is deemed a pseudogene. CDR3 size: 17 residues. The CDR3 DNA is TGTGCCAGCAGCAAAGTCACGGAGTCAGGGGTGGGAGAGACCCAGTACTTC. Translated: CASSKVTESGVGETQYF.

The chain carries TRBV9 and TRBJ2-5; TRBD2 matches 8 bases. CDR1 SGDLS and CDR2 YYNGEE come from the germline V gene. The CDR3 sequence is 15 residues long. The junction had 3 bases not matched to a gene; V was cut back by 2 bases and J by 0 bases. The CDR3 coding sequence is TGTGCCAGCAGCGTTAATAGCGGGAACCAAGAGACCCAGTACTTC. This encodes CASSVNSGNQETQYF.

The V call is TRBV5-1, the J call TRBJ2-3; 8 bases map to TRBD1. The CDR3 consists of 15 residues. With V trimmed by 0 bases and J by 6 bases, 6 bases remained unmatched. Germline values: CDR1 SGHRS, CDR2 YFSETQ. The CDR3 here is CASSLVRQGRDTQYF. The CDR3 coding sequence is TGCGCCAGCAGCTTGGTCCGACAGGGGAGGGATACGCAGTATTTT.

This chain uses TRBV6-5 with TRBJ2-7, with 12 bases fitting TRBD2. The V gene end was trimmed by 5 bases and the J gene end by 5 bases; junction bases not matched to a gene: 7. This CDR3 has 15 amino acids. Germline V gene lookup returns CDR1 MNHEY and CDR2 SVGAGI. CDR3 sequence: CASSTTSGSLDEQYF. The CDR3 nucleotides read TGTGCCAGCAGTACGACTAGCGGGAGTCTAGACGAGCAGTACTTC.

V gene TRBV19 combines with J gene TRBJ2-5; the D gene is possibly TRBD2 (6 bases). The CDR3 has 17 amino acids. Germline lookup yields CDR1 LNHDA and CDR2 SQIVND (reference sequence). Trimming took off 1 base at V and 0 bases at J, with 15 bases between the two ends. This chain's CDR3 is CASSIGRGRPNQETQYF. For the CDR3, the DNA is TGTGCCAGTAGTATAGGGAGGGGCCGACCAAACCAAGAGACCCAGTACTTC.

V is TRBV7-3 and J is TRBJ2-1, with 13 bases that match TRBD2. The CDR3 runs 16 residues. The junction had 11 bases not matched to a gene; V was cut back by 5 bases and J by 10 bases. Per germline, CDR1 SGHTA and CDR2 FQGTGA. In nucleotides, the CDR3 is TGTGCCAGCAGCCAAGCAGGGACTAGCGGGACCCTCGAGCAGTTCTTC. This encodes CASSQAGTSGTLEQFF.

J is TRBJ2-1 and V is TRBV9, with 10 bases lining up with TRBD2. Germline V lookup: CDR1 SGDLS, CDR2 YYNGEE. V gave up 0 bases and J gave up 8 bases; unmatched junction bases: 8. This CDR3 region has 16 residues. In DNA, the CDR3 is TGTGCCAGCAGCGTAGCTGCTGGGACTAGCGTCTATGAGCAGTTCTTC. Encoded protein: CASSVAAGTSVYEQFF.

CDR3 sequence: CASSISGTNTGELFF. In nucleotides, the CDR3 is TGTGCCAGCAGCATTAGCGGGACCAACACCGGGGAGCTGTTTTTT. This chain links TRBV7-2 with TRBJ2-2; 8 positions agree with TRBD2. This CDR3 has 15 residues. Per germline, CDR1 SGHTA and CDR2 FQGNSA. V gave up 5 bases and J gave up 2 bases; unmatched junction bases: 4.